The rows below give T cell receptor beta chains drawn from one sample of a study of shared clonotypes between healthy human individuals. Clones were read by immunoSEQ multiplex PCR, and TCRdb kept only the in-frame ones, dropping some. Of more than 450,000 clones in the sample, 70% to 80% were seen once. Sequencing used PBMCs. The receptors were gathered from a woman aged 35 to 49 in good health. Some clones in this sample may be carry-over from other donors' samples. The CDR3 runs from the conserved cysteine through the conserved F or W. The D gene is left open where the match is weak. Clone size is not always given. Where it is, it says once, few, many or a class for expanded clones.

CAISARRAQENTGELFF	TGTGCCATCAGTGCAAGGAGGGCCCAGGAGAACACCGGGGAGCTGTTTTTT	NA	TRBJ2-2	NA	TRBV10-3
CASSMGQGANTGELFF	TGTGCCAGTAGTATGGGTCAGGGGGCGAACACCGGGGAGCTGTTTTTT	NA	TRBJ2-2	TRBD1	TRBV19
CAIHSGLAAQYF	TGTGCCATCCACAGCGGTCTCGCGGCCCAGTACTTC	NA	TRBJ2-5	NA	TRBV6-1
CASSLGATTYNEQFF	TGTGCCAGCAGCTTAGGGGCTACAACGTACAATGAGCAGTTCTTC	NA	TRBJ2-1	NA	TRBV7-3
CASSQSARGSSPLHF	TGTGCCAGCAGCCAATCTGCCAGGGGGAGTTCACCCCTCCACTTT	NA	TRBJ1-6	TRBD1	TRBV16
CASSILAEASYEQYF	TGTGCCAGTAGTATACTAGCAGAAGCCTCCTACGAGCAGTACTTC	once	TRBJ2-7	NA	TRBV19
CASSSEGLGAYEQYF	TGTGCCAGCAGCTCAGAGGGACTCGGAGCCTACGAGCAGTACTTC	many	TRBJ2-7	NA	TRBV7-2
CASSQVSGRNTEAFF	TGCGCCAGCAGCCAAGTATCAGGGAGGAACACTGAAGCTTTCTTT	NA	TRBJ1-1	NA	TRBV4-1
CASSVWGRRPGELFF	TGTGCCAGCAGTGTCTGGGGGAGGAGGCCCGGGGAGCTGTTTTTT	NA	TRBJ2-2	NA	TRBV25-1
CASSGRVNTGELFF	TGTGCCAGCAGTGGACGGGTGAACACCGGGGAGCTGTTTTTT	NA	TRBJ2-2	NA	TRBV2
CASSSRGTSSYNEQFF	TGTGCCAGCAGCTCACGGGGGACAAGCTCCTACAATGAGCAGTTCTTC	NA	TRBJ2-1	NA	TRBV11-3
CASSQTGLYNEKLFF	TGCGCCAGCAGCCAAACAGGGCTTTATAATGAAAAACTGTTTTTT	NA	TRBJ1-4	NA	TRBV4-3
CASSQGAQGAGNTIYF	TGTGCCAGCAGCCAAGGGGCCCAGGGTGCTGGAAACACCATATATTTT	NA	TRBJ1-3	NA	TRBV4-2
CASSPLPYEQYF	TGTGCCAGCTCACCACTTCCATACGAGCAGTACTTC	few	TRBJ2-7	NA	TRBV18
CASSQRQGPYEQYF	TGTGCCAGCAGCCAACGACAGGGCCCCTACGAGCAGTACTTC	NA	TRBJ2-7	TRBD1	TRBV4-2
CASSRTGGRYEQYF	TGTGCCAGCAGTAGGACAGGGGGCCGCTACGAGCAGTACTTC	NA	TRBJ2-7	TRBD1	TRBV27
CASSVLAGSYNEQFF	TGTGCCAGCAGTGTACTAGCGGGATCCTACAATGAGCAGTTCTTC	few	TRBJ2-1	TRBD2	TRBV6-1
CASAPQESSYNEQFF	TGTGCCAGCGCCCCACAGGAGAGCTCCTACAATGAGCAGTTCTTC	NA	TRBJ2-1	NA	TRBV7-3
CASSLSTAHRPQHF	TGTGCCAGCAGTTTATCGACGGCCCATCGGCCCCAGCATTTT	NA	TRBJ1-5	NA	TRBV27
CASSGDRGRYEQYF	TGTGCCAGCAGTGGGGACAGGGGTAGGTACGAGCAGTACTTC	NA	TRBJ2-7	TRBD1	TRBV25-1
CASSARRVDRGNTIYF	TGTGCCAGCAGCGCCCGTAGGGTGGACAGAGGAAACACCATATATTTT	NA	TRBJ1-3	NA	TRBV9
CASSGPTWETYNEQFF	TGTGCCAGCAGCGGACCAACGTGGGAGACCTACAATGAGCAGTTCTTC	once	TRBJ2-1	NA	TRBV5-4
CASTLTADSNQPQHF	TGTGCCAGTACCCTGACAGCTGATAGCAATCAGCCCCAGCATTTT	few	TRBJ1-5	NA	TRBV19
CASGRPNTDTQYF	TGTGCCAGCGGGAGGCCCAACACAGATACGCAGTATTTT	many	TRBJ2-3	NA	TRBV7-2
CASSLDRGEDTIYF	TGTGCCAGCAGTCTGGATAGGGGAGAAGACACCATATATTTT	once	TRBJ1-3	NA	TRBV6-1
CASSYPGSNSYEQYF	TGTGCCAGCAGTTACCCGGGCTCCAACTCCTACGAGCAGTACTTC	NA	TRBJ2-7	NA	TRBV6-5
CASGAGEVRETQYF	TGTGCCAGCGGAGCGGGAGAGGTGCGAGAGACCCAGTACTTC	many	TRBJ2-5	TRBD2	TRBV6-5
CASSHRPGQGVTNTEAFF	TGTGCCAGCAGCCACAGACCCGGCCAGGGAGTAACAAACACTGAAGCTTTCTTT	NA	TRBJ1-1	NA	TRBV7-8
CASSSSGGRDNQPQHF	TGTGCCAGCAGCTCCAGTGGAGGGCGGGACAATCAGCCCCAGCATTTT	once	TRBJ1-5	NA	TRBV28
CASSPRQGSYEQYF	TGCGCCAGCAGCCCGCGACAGGGTTCCTACGAGCAGTACTTC	NA	TRBJ2-7	TRBD1	TRBV5-1
CASSLTQQETQYF	TGTGCCAGCAGCTTAACCCAACAAGAGACCCAGTACTTC	NA	TRBJ2-5	NA	TRBV7-3
CAWRGSVSYGYTF	TGTGCCTGGAGAGGCAGTGTTTCCTATGGCTACACCTTC	NA	TRBJ1-2	NA	TRBV30
CSVVRDRETYGYTF	TGCAGCGTTGTGAGGGACAGGGAGACCTATGGCTACACCTTC	NA	TRBJ1-2	TRBD1	TRBV29-1
CASSLVDVDPSYEQYF	TGCGCCAGCAGCTTGGTGGACGTCGACCCCTCCTACGAGCAGTACTTC	NA	TRBJ2-7	NA	TRBV5-1
CAWGREPYNEQFF	TGTGCCTGGGGACGCGAACCCTACAATGAGCAGTTCTTC	NA	TRBJ2-1	NA	TRBV30
CSVEGGGNTEAFF	TGCAGCGTTGAGGGCGGCGGGAACACTGAAGCTTTCTTT	NA	TRBJ1-1	NA	TRBV29-1
CASSLVTGQGLDEQFF	TGTGCCAGCAGCTTAGTTACGGGACAGGGGTTGGATGAGCAGTTCTTC	NA	TRBJ2-1	TRBD1	TRBV11-2
CSVPGTPPPTGELFF	TGCAGCGTTCCTGGGACTCCACCCCCCACCGGGGAGCTGTTTTTT	NA	TRBJ2-2	NA	TRBV29-1
CASSEQGGGVGYTF	TGCGCCAGTTCCGAACAGGGAGGTGGTGTGGGCTACACCTTC	NA	TRBJ1-2	NA	TRBV5-1
CASSLGGPRAGYTF	TGTGCCAGCAGCTTGGGAGGGCCCCGAGCAGGCTACACCTTC	NA	TRBJ1-2	NA	TRBV5-6
CAISDYNEQFF	TGTGCCATCAGTGATTACAATGAGCAGTTCTTC	NA	TRBJ2-1	NA	TRBV10-3
CASSLGQYNQPQHF	TGTGCCAGCAGTTTGGGGCAGTACAATCAGCCCCAGCATTTT	NA	TRBJ1-5	NA	TRBV28
CASSSPAERGSYEQYF	TGTGCCAGCAGTTCCCCAGCCGAGCGGGGAAGCTACGAGCAGTACTTC	NA	TRBJ2-7	TRBD2	TRBV6-5
CASFRVRGSNQPQHF	TGTGCCAGCTTCCGCGTACGGGGTAGCAATCAGCCCCAGCATTTT	NA	TRBJ1-5	NA	TRBV5-8
CASRADTNGNTIYF	TGTGCCAGCAGGGCGGACACAAATGGAAACACCATATATTTT	NA	TRBJ1-3	NA	TRBV6-5